Following are 21 T cell receptor beta chains from one sample sequenced in a study of T-cell memory formation after mild COVID-19. TCRdb reprocessed the 5' RACE reads via MiXCR and lists one record per CDR3 protein. The sample records 400,000 to 550,000 distinct CDR3 sequences, 20% to 25% being singletons. Material for sequencing was PBMCs or a T cell subset sorted from them (not recorded which). All receptors come from an adult woman who had mild COVID-19 (a few samples of this study predate the infection). Cell type and time point are not known.

This clonotype has only a few counts. The chain carries TRBV6-5 and TRBJ2-7; 7 bases align to TRBD2. Germline-derived CDR1 and CDR2 are MNHEY and SVGAGI. CDR3 size: 14 residues. J was trimmed by 0 bases and V by 11 bases; bases with no gene match: 10. CDR3 loop: CALHGGSPSYEQYF. The CDR3 bases are TGTGCCTTACACGGGGGGAGTCCCTCCTACGAGCAGTACTTC.

This clonotype turned up a few times. The chain employs TRBV20-1 and TRBJ2-2, with a possible D match to TRBD1 (5 bases). Germline V gene sequence: CDR1 DFQATT, CDR2 SNEGSKA (reference sequence). The length of the CDR3 is 14 residues. The V end was cut by 1 base, the J end by 4 bases, with 10 bases between. CDR3 protein: CSARGDSVTGELFF. DNA for the CDR3: TGCAGTGCTAGAGGCGACAGCGTCACCGGGGAGCTGTTTTTT.

The table lists this clonotype with a few counts. This CDR3 is CASSQLAGGPADTQYF. The CDR3 nucleotides read TGTGCCAGCAGCCAACTAGCGGGGGGGCCGGCAGATACGCAGTATTTT. The V gene is TRBV4-2, the J gene TRBJ2-3, with 12 bases identical to TRBD2. Germline lookup yields CDR1 LGHNA and CDR2 YNFKEQ. V lost 2 bases, J lost 4 bases, and 4 bases stayed unmatched. The length of the CDR3 is 16 residues.

This rearrangement joins TRBV7-2 to TRBJ2-3; 11 bases align to TRBD2. After removal of 0 bases from V and 5 bases from J, the junction contained 4 bases not matched to a gene. CDR3 length: 16 amino acids. Per germline, CDR1 SGHTA and CDR2 FQGNSA. CDR3 nucleotides: TGTGCCAGCAGCTTAGCGCTACTAGCGGGAGAAGATACGCAGTATTTT. This gives the protein CASSLALLAGEDTQYF.

This chain uses TRBV3-1 with TRBJ2-7; 8 nucleotides align to TRBD1. The J segment lost 0 bases and the V segment lost 2 bases, leaving 3 bases of the junction unmatched. Germline CDR1 reads LGHDT; CDR2 reads YNNKEL (reference sequence). The CDR3 totals 15 residues. The CDR3 is CASSQYRGSSYEQYF. The DNA for the CDR3 is TGTGCCAGCAGCCAATACAGGGGGTCCTCCTACGAGCAGTACTTC.

This clonotype has just a few counts. The chain uses TRBV24-1 and TRBJ2-3; no clear D. Trimming shortened V by 7 bases and J by 0 bases, and 7 bases separated the two germline ends. CDR1 and CDR2 from the germline V gene are KGHDR and SFDVKD. The CDR3 runs to 13 residues. CDR3 amino acids: CATSPVSTDTQYF. In DNA, the CDR3 is TGTGCCACCAGCCCGGTTAGCACAGATACGCAGTATTTT.

A few counts support this clonotype. The chain is built from TRBV7-6 and TRBJ2-3; D might be TRBD1 (7 bases). Between the trimmed V and J ends, which lost 3 bases and 3 bases, there was a span of 16 bases. CDR1 is SGHVS and CDR2 is FNYEAQ in the germline V gene. The CDR3 sequence is 16 residues long. CDR3 coding DNA: TGTGCCAGCAGCTTCAGGGGGGCCTTGCGTACAGATACGCAGTATTTT. Amino acid sequence: CASSFRGALRTDTQYF.

The CDR3 DNA reads as TGTGCCAGCAGCCAGGCGGGGTTCGGGCAGTTCTTC. It yields the protein CASSQAGFGQFF. The gene calls are TRBV14 and TRBJ2-1, with D tentatively TRBD2 (6 bases). The V and J ends lost 3 bases and 12 bases respectively, with 12 bases between them. Germline CDR1 is SGHDN and CDR2 is FVKESK. CDR3 length: 12 amino acids.

A few counts support this clonotype. This chain connects TRBV3-1 to TRBJ2-1; D call uncertain. V shed 4 bases and J shed 8 bases, with 12 bases lying between them. Germline V gene lookup returns CDR1 LGHDT and CDR2 YNNKEL (reference sequence). The CDR3 totals 13 residues. As DNA, the CDR3 is TGTGCCAGCAGCCCCCCAGGTCCGGATGAGCAGTTCTTC. It encodes CASSPPGPDEQFF.

This clonotype was observed a handful of times. The chain employs TRBV12-3 or TRBV12-4 and TRBJ2-3, with D tentatively TRBD2 (5 bases). Between the trimmed V and J ends, which lost 0 bases and 6 bases, there was a span of 10 bases. This CDR3 has 14 residues. The DNA for the CDR3 is TGTGCCAGCAGTTTAGCGGGAGTCTTCGATACGCAGTATTTT. Protein sequence: CASSLAGVFDTQYF.

The chain combines TRBV6-5 with TRBJ2-2; 14 positions agree with TRBD2. With 5 bases clipped from V and 7 bases from J, the junction kept 6 bases outside the gene matches. The CDR3 loop spans 16 amino acids. CDR1 and CDR2 (germline): MNHEY, SVGAGI. The CDR3 bases are TGTGCCAGCAGTCGGGGACTAGCGGGAGATCTCGGGGAGCTGTTTTTT. Translating gives CASSRGLAGDLGELFF.

This clonotype has at least ten counts. This chain uses TRBV5-1 with TRBJ1-5; D remains unclear. V lost 2 bases, J lost 5 bases, and 8 bases lay in between. This CDR3 has 13 residues. CDR1 is SGHRS, CDR2 YFSETQ, per germline. CDR3 protein: CASSLSVDQPQHF. The DNA of the CDR3 is TGCGCCAGCAGCTTAAGCGTAGATCAGCCCCAGCATTTT. The whole variable domain, remainder taken from reference TRBV5-1 and TRBJ1-5, is KAGVTQTPRYLIKTRGQQVTLSCSPISGHRSVSWYQQTPGQGLQFLFEYFSETQRNKGNFPGRFSGRQFSNSRSEMNVSTLELGDSALYLCASSLSVDQPQHFGDGTRLSIL.

This chain links TRBV12-3 or TRBV12-4 with TRBJ2-2; D unclear. The CDR3 is 12 amino acids. Deletions cut 5 bases from V and 6 bases from J, with 7 bases between. As DNA, the CDR3 is TGTGCCAGCAGTCCCGTTCCCGGGGAGCTGTTTTTT. Protein product: CASSPVPGELFF.

The chain carries TRBV5-1 and TRBJ1-1; unclear D gene. The V end lost 6 bases, the J end lost 0 bases, and 9 bases lay between the germline ends. Germline V gene lookup returns CDR1 SGHRS and CDR2 YFSETQ. There are 13 residues in the CDR3. The chain's CDR3 is CASTKGMNTEAFF. In DNA, the CDR3 is TGCGCCAGCACCAAGGGCATGAACACTGAAGCTTTCTTT.

The rearrangement links TRBV11-2 to TRBJ2-3; a weak D match, TRBD2 (6 bases). CDR1 SGHAT and CDR2 FQNNGV come from the germline V gene. The ends were cut back, 1 base at V and 8 bases at J, with 19 bases in the middle. The CDR3 spans 16 residues. The CDR3 nucleotides read TGTGCCAGCAGCTTAGGCGGGAAAGTGGCGCTGGGTACGCAGTATTTT. Residues: CASSLGGKVALGTQYF.

V usage is TRBV7-6 and J usage is TRBJ1-2, with unresolved D. CDR3 length equals 14 residues. Trimming shortened V by 5 bases and J by 8 bases, and 18 bases separated the two germline ends. Germline CDR1 SGHVS, CDR2 FNYEAQ. The CDR3 loop reads CASSLGGDSEGYTF. The CDR3 DNA is TGTGCCAGCAGCCTCGGCGGGGATTCGGAAGGCTACACCTTC.

This clonotype has only a few counts. V gene TRBV6-4 combines with J gene TRBJ2-2; TRBD2 aligns across 7 bases. J gave up 0 bases and V 4 bases, and 5 bases lay outside the gene matches. Germline assignment: CDR1 MRHNA and CDR2 SNTAGT. CDR3 length: 16 residues. The CDR3 here is CASSASAGANTGELFF. The CDR3 DNA is TGTGCCAGCAGTGCCTCGGCGGGAGCGAACACCGGGGAGCTGTTTTTT.

This clonotype has more than one count but fewer than ten. This sequence joins TRBV6-5 and TRBJ2-1; D is unresolved. V was shortened by 2 bases and J by 8 bases, with 7 bases between the two germline ends. The CDR3 has 12 amino acids. Germline V gives CDR1 MNHEY, CDR2 SVGAGI. In DNA form, the CDR3 reads TGTGCCAGCAGTTACGACTGGGATGAGCAGTTCTTC. Translated: CASSYDWDEQFF.

This chain links TRBV13 with TRBJ1-2; tentatively, D is TRBD1 (5 bases). The CDR3 is 14 residues long. CDR1 is PRHDT and CDR2 is FYEKMQ in the germline V gene (reference sequence). V was trimmed by 7 bases and J by 4 bases, leaving 16 bases between them. The CDR3 DNA reads TGTGCCAGCACCTCCATCGGGGCAGGCTATGGCTACACCTTC. Amino acid sequence: CASTSIGAGYGYTF.

As DNA, the CDR3 is TGCAGTGCTAGAGATTGGGCTAGCGGGGGGGTCGGCACAGATACGCAGTATTTT. Translation: CSARDWASGGVGTDTQYF. The chain couples TRBV20-1 to TRBJ2-3; 12 nucleotides match TRBD2. The CDR3 is made up of 18 amino acids. CDR1 DFQATT and CDR2 SNEGSKA come from the germline V gene (reference sequence). Trimming removed 0 bases from V and 1 base from J; junction bases left unmatched: 8.

This clonotype was picked up a small number of times. The chain carries TRBV7-9 and TRBJ1-4; D might be TRBD1 (6 bases). Trimming shortened V by 5 bases and J by 14 bases, and 18 bases separated the two germline ends. The CDR3 loop spans 13 amino acids. Germline values: CDR1 SEHNR, CDR2 FQNEAQ (reference sequence). The CDR3 loop is CASSGALGGHLFF. In DNA, the CDR3 is TGTGCCAGCAGCGGGGCGCTTGGGGGGCATCTGTTTTTT.